These 29 T cell receptor beta chains were sequenced from one sample in a study of CD8 T cells in ankylosing spondylitis. Each CDR3 protein is one row after TCRdb ran MiXCR on the 5' RACE reads. The table has about 66,000 distinct CDR3 sequences, under 7.5% seen once. Source material: synovial fluid, either unsorted or a sorted T cell fraction (not recorded which). Receptors originate from a male donor with ankylosing spondylitis.

This clonotype was seen ten or more times. The chain combines TRBV11-3 with TRBJ2-5; unclear D gene. There are 15 residues in the CDR3. Germline CDR1 reads SGHNT; CDR2 reads YENEEA. V dropped 1 base and J dropped 5 bases, with 14 bases sitting between them. CDR3 nucleotide sequence: TGTGCCAGCAGCTTAGGGGTTGACGCCCGGGAGACCCAGTACTTC. Protein: CASSLGVDARETQYF.

This clonotype was recorded at least ten times. V is TRBV10-3 and J is TRBJ2-2; 8 nucleotides align to TRBD1. J lost 3 bases, V lost 5 bases, and 5 bases had no gene match. Germline CDR1 ENHRY, CDR2 SYGVKD. CDR3 size: 15 residues. The CDR3 sequence: CAISTGTGDTGELFF. CDR3 nucleotide sequence: TGTGCCATCAGTACCGGGACAGGTGACACCGGGGAGCTGTTTTTT.

This clonotype was found once. The junction differs from germline at one of its ends, possibly a read error. The chain recombines TRBV5-1 with TRBJ2-3; D gene ambiguous. Germline V CDR1 and CDR2: SGHRS, YFSETQ. This CDR3 has 16 amino acids. The CDR3 loop is CASSLRVGQSGDRQYF. The CDR3 nucleotides read TGCGCCAGCAGCTTACGAGTGGGTCAGAGTGGAGATAGGCAGTATTTT.

CDR3 in DNA: TGTGCCAGCAGTTCCGAGACTAGCGGATACTACAATGAGCAGTTCTTC. Translating it yields CASSSETSGYYNEQFF. The chain has TRBV6-2 or TRBV6-3 and TRBJ2-1; 9 bases are shared with TRBD2. Trimming at V came to 4 bases and at J to 3 bases, leaving 7 bases not matched to a gene. The CDR3 loop spans 16 amino acids. The germline CDR1 and CDR2 sequences are MNHEY and SVGEGT.

This clonotype was seen ten or more times. V gene TRBV7-8 combines with J gene TRBJ2-1; 13 bases are shared with TRBD2. The CDR3 is 17 amino acids. V lost 5 bases and J lost 7; bases outside the gene matches: 11. Germline CDR1 SGHVS, CDR2 FQNEAQ. In nucleotides, the CDR3 is TGTGCCAGCAGCCCGAGGACTAGCGGGAGATTAGGTAATGAGCAGTTCTTC. Translation gives CASSPRTSGRLGNEQFF. The variable domain in full, with the rest retrieved from reference TRBV7-8 and TRBJ2-1, is GAGVSQSPRYKVAKRGQDVALRCDPISGHVSLFWYQQALGQGPEFLTYFQNEAQLDKSGLPSDRFFAERPEGSVSTLKIQRTQQEDSAVYLCASSPRTSGRLGNEQFFGPGTRLTVL.

There are many counts of this clonotype. The chain has TRBV24-1 and TRBJ2-5, with 12 positions matching TRBD2. The junction had 4 bases not matched to a gene; V was cut back by 2 bases and J by 4 bases. In germline, CDR1 is KGHDR, CDR2 SFDVKD. This CDR3 spans 16 amino acids. The chain's CDR3 is CATSDSLAGGLETQYF. The CDR3 bases are TGTGCCACCAGTGATTCACTAGCGGGAGGTTTAGAGACCCAGTACTTC.

Only a few counts were recorded for this clonotype. The chain joins TRBV7-2 to TRBJ2-3; 7 bases align to TRBD2. The CDR3 is made up of 17 amino acids. The trim removed 3 bases at V and 3 bases at J, leaving 12 bases unmatched. Germline assignment: CDR1 SGHTA and CDR2 FQGNSA. The CDR3 here is CASSLRGSGGGTDTQYF. The CDR3 nucleotides are TGTGCCAGCAGCTTGCGCGGGAGTGGGGGAGGGACAGATACGCAGTATTTT.

This clonotype was recorded many times. The chain uses TRBV25-1 and TRBJ2-5; D remains ambiguous. The CDR3 sequence is 11 residues long. Trimming pared 3 bases from V and 2 bases from J, leaving 1 base between. Germline V CDR1 and CDR2: MGHDK, SYGVNS. The CDR3 here is CASSEQETQYF. The CDR3 nucleotides read TGTGCCAGCAGTGAGCAAGAGACCCAGTACTTC.

By proportion, this clonotype is medium-sized (0.01 to 0.1%). The chain links TRBV5-1 to TRBJ1-3; the D is unclear. The germline gives CDR1 SGHRS, CDR2 YFSETQ. Trimming cost V 0 bases and J 0 bases, with 4 bases left between them. The CDR3 length is 14 residues. The DNA of the CDR3 is TGCGCCAGCAGCTTGGTAGGCTCTGGAAACACCATATATTTT. Translation: CASSLVGSGNTIYF.

This clonotype came up many times. The genes are TRBV19 and TRBJ1-5, with 7 positions matching TRBD1. With 10 bases clipped from V and 2 bases from J, the junction kept 8 bases outside the gene matches. This CDR3 contains 14 residues. CDR1 is LNHDA, CDR2 SQIVND, per germline (reference sequence). The CDR3 DNA is TGTGCCACCTCGGGGCAGGGGGGCAATCAGCCCCAGCATTTT. It yields the protein CATSGQGGNQPQHF.

The CDR3 loop is CSALLDERPSYNEQFF. The CDR3 DNA sequence: TGCAGTGCTCTCCTAGACGAGCGGCCCTCCTACAATGAGCAGTTCTTC. The V gene is TRBV20-1, the J gene TRBJ2-1; a weak D match, TRBD2 (5 bases). The V gene's germline CDR1 is DFQATT and CDR2 SNEGSKA (reference sequence). The CDR3 covers 16 residues. Trimming stripped 5 bases from V and 0 bases from J, with 17 bases between.

J is TRBJ2-3 and V is TRBV20-1; 8 nucleotides agree with TRBD2. Germline V CDR1 and CDR2: DFQATT, SNEGSKA (reference sequence). This CDR3 spans 16 amino acids. The CDR3 here is CRSRGRIAGRRDTQYF. The CDR3 region has the DNA TGCAGGTCTAGGGGCCGAATAGCGGGAAGACGGGATACGCAGTATTTT.

The V gene is TRBV28, the J gene TRBJ2-3; D is possibly TRBD2 (6 bases). Per germline, CDR1 MDHEN and CDR2 SYDVKM. The CDR3 is 16 amino acids. V was clipped by 5 bases and J by 1 base, with 16 bases between them. CDR3 sequence reads: CASSVPVADGTDTQYF. The CDR3 coding sequence is TGTGCCAGCAGTGTCCCGGTAGCGGATGGCACAGATACGCAGTATTTT.

This clonotype was counted at least ten times. This rearrangement joins TRBV12-3 or TRBV12-4 to TRBJ2-2; the D is unclear. V was cut by 5 bases and J by 3 bases, with 13 bases left in between. CDR3 length equals 15 residues. CDR3 DNA sequence: TGTGCCAGCAGTCTGGGTGTGGGGTACACCGGGGAGCTGTTTTTT. It is translated as CASSLGVGYTGELFF.

The gene calls are TRBV30 and TRBJ1-1; D gene unclear. Between the trimmed V and J ends, which lost 2 bases and 2 bases, there was a span of 9 bases. This CDR3 is built from 13 residues. The germline gives CDR1 GTSNPN, CDR2 SVGIG (reference sequence). The CDR3 DNA reads TGTGCCTGGAGTTTCCAAAGTAACACTGAAGCTTTCTTT. Protein: CAWSFQSNTEAFF. The variable domain in full, with the rest retrieved from reference TRBV30 and TRBJ1-1, is SQTIHQWPATLVQPVGSPLSLECTVEGTSNPNLYWYRQAAGRGLQLLFYSVGIGQISSEVPQNLSASRPQDRQFILSSKKLLLSDSGFYLCAWSFQSNTEAFFGQGTRLTVV.

At least ten counts were recorded for this clonotype. The chain has TRBV29-1 and TRBJ2-2; the D gene is possibly TRBD2 (6 bases). The CDR3 has 14 residues. V was pared by 4 bases and J by 0 bases, with 9 bases between. Looked up from germline, CDR1 is SQVTM and CDR2 is ANQGSEA. The CDR3 here is CSVGRDPNTGELFF. Written as DNA, the CDR3 is TGCAGCGTTGGGCGGGACCCGAACACCGGGGAGCTGTTTTTT.

This clonotype has just a few counts. The chain joins TRBV11-3 to TRBJ2-7, with D possibly called TRBD1 or TRBD2 (5 bases each). Trimming pared 1 base from V and 4 bases from J, leaving 11 bases between. Germline-derived CDR1 and CDR2 are SGHNT and YENEEA. The CDR3 loop spans 14 amino acids. The CDR3 region is CASSLGEGRYEQYF. CDR3 DNA sequence: TGTGCCAGCAGCTTAGGAGAGGGGCGGTACGAGCAGTACTTC.

This clonotype was seen at least ten times. The rearrangement links TRBV28 to TRBJ2-1; 13 nucleotides line up with TRBD2. V lost 10 bases to trimming and J lost 9 bases; unmatched junction nucleotides: 6. Germline V gene lookup returns CDR1 MDHEN and CDR2 SYDVKM. CDR3 length equals 13 residues. As DNA, the CDR3 is TGTGCCATCAGGACTAGCGGGAGAGGTGAGCAGTTCTTC. This gives the protein CAIRTSGRGEQFF.

In its sample, this clonotype was seen a few times. The chain is built from TRBV28 and TRBJ1-2; D may be TRBD1 (6 bases). The germline CDR1 and CDR2 sequences are MDHEN and SYDVKM. CDR3 length: 15 amino acids. Trimming took 3 bases from V and 7 from J, leaving 18 bases between them. CDR3 sequence (DNA): TGTGCCAGCAGTTTGCGGGCAGGGGAGCTCTCTGGCTACACCTTC. Protein product: CASSLRAGELSGYTF.

The J gene is TRBJ2-5, the V gene TRBV7-3; no firm D call. The CDR3 runs 13 residues. The germline V and J ends were trimmed by 4 bases and 5 bases, with 11 bases remaining between them. Germline CDR1 is SGHTA and CDR2 is FQGTGA. The CDR3 protein is CASSSTVGETQYF. DNA for the CDR3: TGTGCCAGCAGCTCGACGGTCGGGGAGACCCAGTACTTC.

This clonotype was seen repeatedly, ten times or more. V is TRBV7-2 and J is TRBJ2-5, with 9 bases lining up with TRBD2. Germline CDR1 reads SGHTA; CDR2 reads FQGNSA. CDR3 length: 14 residues. The junction had 1 base not matched to a gene; V was cut back by 3 bases and J by 2 bases. CDR3 coding DNA: TGTGCCAGCAGCTTCCTAGCGGGACAAGAGACCCAGTACTTC. Its protein product is CASSFLAGQETQYF.

At least ten counts were recorded for this clonotype. The chain joins TRBV5-1 to TRBJ2-7; 13 nucleotides match TRBD2. The CDR3 has 18 amino acids. The V segment lost 0 bases and the J segment 1 base; nucleotides outside the gene matches: 7. Per germline, CDR1 SGHRS and CDR2 YFSETQ. The CDR3 DNA follows: TGCGCCAGCAGCTTGGAGCCCCGGACTAGCGGGGGATCCTACGAGCAGTACTTC. This codes for CASSLEPRTSGGSYEQYF. Together with reference TRBV5-1 and TRBJ2-7, the CDR3 gives the full variable domain: KAGVTQTPRYLIKTRGQQVTLSCSPISGHRSVSWYQQTPGQGLQFLFEYFSETQRNKGNFPGRFSGRQFSNSRSEMNVSTLELGDSALYLCASSLEPRTSGGSYEQYFGPGTRLTVT.

This clonotype has at least ten counts. This sequence joins TRBV5-1 and TRBJ1-1; 7 bases map to TRBD1. The CDR3 length is 17 residues. Germline V gives CDR1 SGHRS, CDR2 YFSETQ. V was clipped by 0 bases and J by 4 bases; unmatched bases: 12. CDR3 bases: TGCGCCAGCAGCTTGGCCTTCAGTATTTACAGGGGCACTGAAGCTTTCTTT. Its protein product is CASSLAFSIYRGTEAFF.

This chain links TRBV2 with TRBJ2-2; TRBD2 matches at 12 bases. This CDR3 comprises 18 residues. With V trimmed by 6 bases and J by 2 bases, 10 bases remained unmatched. Germline V lookup: CDR1 SNHLY, CDR2 FYNNEI. CDR3 in amino acids: CASSMTSGGLGNTGELFF. CDR3 sequence (DNA): TGTGCCAGCAGCATGACTAGCGGGGGACTGGGTAACACCGGGGAGCTGTTTTTT.

This clonotype occurred many times. This sequence joins TRBV20-1 and TRBJ2-7; 7 bases are a match to TRBD1. CDR1 DFQATT and CDR2 SNEGSKA come from the germline V gene (reference sequence). The ends lost 1 base at V and 7 bases at J; junction bases unmatched: 13. The CDR3 totals 15 residues. This chain's CDR3 is CSARAPHRGAWEQYF. CDR3 nucleotides: TGCAGTGCTAGAGCCCCCCACAGGGGTGCTTGGGAGCAGTACTTC.

This clonotype occurred many times. The chain carries TRBV20-1 and TRBJ2-5; TRBD2 is a possible D gene (6 bases). Trimming removed 7 bases from V and 3 bases from J, with 18 bases in between. Germline loops: CDR1 DFQATT, CDR2 SNEGSKA (reference sequence). The CDR3 contains 14 residues. CDR3 amino acids: CSEVGGGVKETQYF. In nucleotides, the CDR3 is TGCAGTGAGGTGGGGGGAGGCGTAAAAGAGACCCAGTACTTC.

Turning to this clonotype: A junction end diverges from the germline sequence, so it may reflect a read error. The V gene is TRBV20-1, the J gene TRBJ2-1; 7 bases are a match to TRBD2. This CDR3 has 14 amino acids. CDR1 is DFQATT and CDR2 is SNEGSKA in the germline V gene (reference sequence). The CDR3 DNA reads TGCAGTGCTAGCACGGTGGGGGGGTACAATGAGCAGCTCTTC. Its translation: CSASTVGGYNEQLF.

This clonotype was counted many times. The CDR3 DNA is TGTGCCAGCAGCCGTACGACAGTGGGGACACCTTTGCTTGCCGAGCAGTACTTC. Translation: CASSRTTVGTPLLAEQYF. The chain combines TRBV11-2 with TRBJ2-7, with D possibly being TRBD1 (6 bases). Trimming took 5 bases from V and 6 from J, leaving 29 bases between them. The CDR3 is 18 amino acids. Germline V gene data show CDR1 as SGHAT and CDR2 as FQNNGV. Drawing the rest from reference TRBV11-2 and TRBJ2-7, the complete variable domain is EAGVAQSPRYKIIEKRQSVAFWCNPISGHATLYWYQQILGQGPKLLIQFQNNGVVDDSQLPKDRFSAERLKGVDSTLKIQPAKLEDSAVYLCASSRTTVGTPLLAEQYFGPGTRLTVT.

This chain links TRBV28 with TRBJ2-7; possible D gene TRBD1, 5 bases. This CDR3 comprises 14 residues. The germline V gene has CDR1 MDHEN and CDR2 SYDVKM. The V and J ends lost 4 bases and 2 bases respectively, with 12 bases between them. The CDR3 region has the DNA TGTGCCAGCAGTTCCCAAAAGGGGACCTACGAGCAGTACTTC. This translates into CASSSQKGTYEQYF.